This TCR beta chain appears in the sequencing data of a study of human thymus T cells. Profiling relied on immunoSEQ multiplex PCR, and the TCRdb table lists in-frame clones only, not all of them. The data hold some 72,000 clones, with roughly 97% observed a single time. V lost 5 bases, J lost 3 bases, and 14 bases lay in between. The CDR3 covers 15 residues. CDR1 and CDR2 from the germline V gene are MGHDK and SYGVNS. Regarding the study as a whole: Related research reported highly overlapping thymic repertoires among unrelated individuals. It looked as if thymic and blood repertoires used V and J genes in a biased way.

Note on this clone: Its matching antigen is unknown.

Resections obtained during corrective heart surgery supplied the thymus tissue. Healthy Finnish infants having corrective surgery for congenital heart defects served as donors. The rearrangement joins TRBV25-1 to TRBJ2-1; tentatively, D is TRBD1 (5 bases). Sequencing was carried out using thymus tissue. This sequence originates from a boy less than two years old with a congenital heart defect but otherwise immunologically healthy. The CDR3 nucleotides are TGTGCCAGCAGTCTTGGCCAGGGCCTCTACAATGAGCAGTTCTTC. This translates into CASSLGQGLYNEQFF.